Shown below are 18 T cell receptor beta chains from a single sample sequenced in a study of CXCR3-negative and CXCR3-positive naive CD8 T cells. Study-level findings and limits: Hydrophobicity was higher for TRB CDR3s found in CXCR3-positive naive cells than in CXCR3-negative naive cells.

With UMI labels, 5' RACE was used to prepare the TRB cDNA libraries. TCRdb reanalyzed the 5' RACE reads, giving one entry per CDR3 protein sequence and no DNA. Its clone listing holds 6,600 or so distinct CDR3 sequences. Their recognized antigens are unknown. The sample comprised naive CXCR3+ CD8+ T cells from blood. Regarding subset: CD45RO-CCR7+CD27+CD95- naive CD8+ T cells expressing CXCR3 (TNR3+). The receptors were gathered from a human donor in good health. Some clones in this sample may be carry-over from other donors' samples.

The gene calls are TRBV5-1 and TRBJ2-7; TCRdb picks TRBD2, but there is no DNA to check that call. This CDR3 is built from 16 residues. CDR1 and CDR2 (germline): SGHRS, YFSETQ. The CDR3 is CASSLRGLAELYEQYF.

Considering frequency, this clonotype is medium-sized. The chain uses TRBV29-1 and TRBJ2-1; TCRdb returns TRBD2, unconfirmable since there is no DNA. Germline lookup yields CDR1 SQVTM and CDR2 ANQGSEA. CDR3 length: 13 residues. CDR3 loop: CSVEPAGDNEQFF.

By frequency, this clonotype registers medium-sized. The chain joins TRBV2 to TRBJ2-2; absent DNA, TCRdb's TRBD2 call cannot be checked. Germline V gene lookup returns CDR1 SNHLY and CDR2 FYNNEI. CDR3 length equals 15 residues. CDR3 sequence: CASSEPRELVGELFF.

The V gene is TRBV2, the J gene TRBJ2-1; the D call of TRBD1 rests on TCRdb alone, since no DNA is present to check it. The germline gives CDR1 SNHLY, CDR2 FYNNEI. This CDR3 spans 13 amino acids. CDR3: CASVLGVNYEQFF.

This clonotype registers medium-sized (0.01 to 0.1%) by frequency. The gene calls are TRBV12-5 and TRBJ1-2; TCRdb names TRBD1, which stays unverified in the absence of DNA. Germline CDR1 reads LGHNT; CDR2 reads FRNRAP. CDR3 length: 13 residues. This chain's CDR3 is CASGLVLRDGYTF.

According to its frequency, this clonotype is medium-sized. The genes are TRBV12-3 or TRBV12-4 and TRBJ2-3; TCRdb selects TRBD2, and the lack of DNA leaves this call unchecked. This CDR3 is 14 amino acids long. CDR3 amino acids: CASIRAGAPDTQYF.

The rearrangement links TRBV20-1 to TRBJ2-4; TCRdb's assignment of TRBD1 cannot be checked, as there is no DNA. Germline values: CDR1 DFQATT, CDR2 SNEGSKA (reference sequence). This CDR3 is 18 amino acids long. This chain's CDR3 is CSARTDKGQERGKNIQYF.

This clonotype is called medium-sized (0.01 to 0.1%) based on its frequency. V and J are TRBV4-1 and TRBJ2-1. CDR1 is MGHRA, CDR2 YSYEKL, per germline. The length of the CDR3 is 13 residues. CDR3 sequence: CASSPSSYNEQFF.

The chain carries TRBV20-1 and TRBJ2-1; the TCRdb call, TRBD2, lacks DNA for checking. CDR3 length: 12 residues. Germline CDR1 is DFQATT and CDR2 is SNEGSKA (reference sequence). CDR3 amino acids: CSASAGLGEQFF.

The V gene is TRBV12-5, the J gene TRBJ1-4. This CDR3 comprises 15 residues. Germline-derived CDR1 and CDR2 are LGHNT and FRNRAP. The CDR3 is CASGLVGGGNEKLFF.

This clonotype is deemed medium-sized (0.01 to 0.1%) by its frequency. The chain employs TRBV7-6 and TRBJ2-7; TCRdb's D call, TRBD1, is unchecked because there is no DNA. The CDR3 runs 14 residues. CDR1 is SGHVS, CDR2 FNYEAQ, per germline. The CDR3 spells CASSPQGGFYEQYF.

V usage is TRBV29-1 and J usage is TRBJ1-2; checking the TCRdb D call of TRBD1 is not possible without DNA. This CDR3 comprises 12 residues. Germline V gene lookup returns CDR1 SQVTM and CDR2 ANQGSEA. The CDR3 is CSGDRGAYGYTF.

The chain links TRBV18 to TRBJ2-5; TCRdb proposes TRBD2, but this gene call is untestable without DNA. The CDR3 covers 16 residues. Germline CDR1 and CDR2: KGHSH and LQKENI. The CDR3 protein is CASSPGLAGDQETQYF.

The rearrangement links TRBV7-9 to TRBJ2-7; TCRdb gives TRBD1 as the D gene, but with no DNA this cannot be confirmed. From germline, CDR1 is SEHNR and CDR2 FQNEAQ (reference sequence). The CDR3 extends over 13 amino acids. The CDR3 here is CASSPPGLYEQYF.

CDR3 region: CASSRDRETQYF. The chain uses TRBV12-3 or TRBV12-4 and TRBJ2-5; TCRdb picks TRBD1, but there is no DNA to check that call. The CDR3 totals 12 residues.

The V and J genes are TRBV27 and TRBJ1-1. CDR1 MNHEY and CDR2 SMNVEV come from the germline V gene (reference sequence). This CDR3 is built from 13 residues. CDR3 loop: CASSFGGGTEAFF.

The chain joins TRBV5-1 to TRBJ2-5; TCRdb's D call of TRBD2 is untestable without DNA. Germline assignment: CDR1 SGHRS and CDR2 YFSETQ. The CDR3 length is 13 residues. The CDR3 loop is CASSLGEPETQYF. Combining the CDR3 with reference TRBV5-1 and TRBJ2-5 gives the whole variable domain KAGVTQTPRYLIKTRGQQVTLSCSPISGHRSVSWYQQTPGQGLQFLFEYFSETQRNKGNFPGRFSGRQFSNSRSEMNVSTLELGDSALYLCASSLGEPETQYFGPGTRLLVL.

The chain joins TRBV27 to TRBJ1-2; without DNA, the TCRdb call of TRBD1 cannot be checked. Germline values: CDR1 MNHEY, CDR2 SMNVEV (reference sequence). The CDR3 extends over 14 amino acids. The CDR3 sequence: CASRRDMSNYGYTF.